This TCR beta chain originates from a study of shared clonotypes between healthy human individuals. Whole-study findings and limits: Genetic and exposure-history diversity was limited by the few donors.

As to this clone: Antigen specificity is unknown.

Method: immunoSEQ multiplex PCR; TCRdb's copy keeps in-frame clones and lacks some. The repertoire includes about 2.3 million clones, 80% to 95% of them detected once, and approximately 0.39% sits in the top ten. Material for sequencing was naive CD4+ T cells from PBMCs. Regarding subset: CD45RA+ positively selected. The receptor was isolated from a young man in good health. Some clones in this sample may be carry-over from other donors' samples.

The DNA for the CDR3 is TGTGCCAGCAGCAGGGACAGCCAATCCGGGGAGCTGTTTTTT. It is translated as CASSRDSQSGELFF. The chain recombines TRBV5-4 with TRBJ2-2, with 7 bases fitting TRBD1. Germline CDR1 reads SGHNT; CDR2 reads YYREEE (reference sequence). This CDR3 comprises 14 residues. Losses at the gene ends were 4 bases for V and 6 bases for J; bases not matched to a gene: 6.